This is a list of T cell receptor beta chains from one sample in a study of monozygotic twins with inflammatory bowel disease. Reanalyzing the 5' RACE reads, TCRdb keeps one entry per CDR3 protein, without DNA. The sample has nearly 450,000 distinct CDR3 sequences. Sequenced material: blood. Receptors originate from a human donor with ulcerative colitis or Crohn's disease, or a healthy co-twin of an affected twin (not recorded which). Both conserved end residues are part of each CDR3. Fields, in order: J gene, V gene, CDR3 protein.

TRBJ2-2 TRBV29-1 CSVGRRGDTGELFF
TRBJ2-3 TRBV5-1 CASTLTGDADTQYF
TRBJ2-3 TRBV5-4 CATGAGGPTDTQYF
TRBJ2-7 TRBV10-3 CAISESTGWEQYF
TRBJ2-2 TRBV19 CASSMIAGVGTASNTGELFF
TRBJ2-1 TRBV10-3 CAISAWDREGNEQFF
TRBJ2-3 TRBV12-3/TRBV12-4 CASREQHPDTQYF
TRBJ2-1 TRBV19 CASKPGLAFSYNEQFF
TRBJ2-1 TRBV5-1 CASSLGPLGTMAYNEQFF
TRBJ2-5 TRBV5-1 CASSYSRREETQYF
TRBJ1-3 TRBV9 CASSVEAGTGNTIYF
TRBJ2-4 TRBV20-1 CSAGTSGEQNIQYF
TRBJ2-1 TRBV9 CASSPRMSANNEQFF
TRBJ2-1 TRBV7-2 CASSSEGSIAYNEQFF
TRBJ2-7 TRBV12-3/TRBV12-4 CASSLASREDEQYF
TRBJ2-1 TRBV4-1 CASSQDRREGLYEQFF
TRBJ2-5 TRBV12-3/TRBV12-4 CASSSRAARQETQYF
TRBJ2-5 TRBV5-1 CASSPLGQGAETQYF
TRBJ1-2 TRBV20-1 CSVLKAGGPNNYGYTF
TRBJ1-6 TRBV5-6 CASSEYGTVNNSPLHF
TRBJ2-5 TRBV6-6 CASNEPGQETQYF
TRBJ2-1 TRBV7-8 CASSLARELGSYNEQFF
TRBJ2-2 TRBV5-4 CASSPRGDFKGELFF
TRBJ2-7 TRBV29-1 CSVLDRDYEQYF
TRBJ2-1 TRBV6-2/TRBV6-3 CASSDWGQSISYNEQFF
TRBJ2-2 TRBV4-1 CASSQVFGGGTGELFF
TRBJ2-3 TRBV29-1 CSVTDGTDTQYF
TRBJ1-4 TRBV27 CASSFRGAGEKLFF
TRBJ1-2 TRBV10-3 CAISDSGKLGGYTF
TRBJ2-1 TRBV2 CASSVRQGANEQFF
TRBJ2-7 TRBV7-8 CASSPRWASSYEQYF
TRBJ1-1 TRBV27 CASSFIGAVMNTEAFF
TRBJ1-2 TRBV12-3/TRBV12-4 CASSLGFLAGVSYTF
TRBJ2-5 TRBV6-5 CASSYSASQQQETQYF
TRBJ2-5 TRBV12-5 CASGGGQQETQYF
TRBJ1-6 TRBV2 CASIRSPLRGSSYKSPLHF
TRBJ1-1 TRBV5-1 CASSLDAGAFF
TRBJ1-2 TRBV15 CATSRDREVLDYGYTF
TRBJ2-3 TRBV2 CASSEGGLAGGFTDTQYF
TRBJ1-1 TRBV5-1 CASRTSDSLNTEAFF
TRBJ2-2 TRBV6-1 CASSEVSYTGELFF
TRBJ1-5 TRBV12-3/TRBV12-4 CASSPGGQLTPQHF
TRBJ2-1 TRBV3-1 CASSPPGLANNEQFF
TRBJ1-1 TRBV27 CASSPNLPWGAEAFF
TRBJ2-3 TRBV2 CASSALAGVTDTQYF
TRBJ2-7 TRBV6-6 CASNQLGLSEQYF
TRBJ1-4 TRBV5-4 CASSSRQGATNEKLFF
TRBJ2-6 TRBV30 CALKDRVSGANVLTF
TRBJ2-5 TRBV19 CASSAPRRASGGEAQYF
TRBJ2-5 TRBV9 CASSVGMDRSQETQYF
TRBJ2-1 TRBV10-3 CAISEYDEQFF
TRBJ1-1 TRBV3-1 CASSQEFVAAEAFF
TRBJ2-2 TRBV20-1 CSAHRGTGELFF
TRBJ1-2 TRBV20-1 CSAPPPAGGYTF